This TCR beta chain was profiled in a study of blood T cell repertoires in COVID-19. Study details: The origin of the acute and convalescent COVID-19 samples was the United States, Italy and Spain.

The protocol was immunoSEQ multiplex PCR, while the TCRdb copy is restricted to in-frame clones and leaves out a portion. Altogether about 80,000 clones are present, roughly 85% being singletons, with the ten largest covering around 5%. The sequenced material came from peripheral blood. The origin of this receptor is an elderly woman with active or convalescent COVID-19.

The CDR3, as DNA: TGTGCCAGCAGAACTCTGTATCTAGCGGGGCCCCGAGAGACCCAGTACTTC. Amino acid sequence: CASRTLYLAGPRETQYF. V is TRBV28 and J is TRBJ2-5; 9 bases are a match to TRBD2. CDR1 and CDR2 from the germline V gene are MDHEN and SYDVKM. Trimming took 6 bases from V and 4 from J; bases not matched to a gene: 15. CDR3 size: 17 residues.